The clone carrying this T cell receptor (delta chain) is labeled hyperexpanded. The sample originates from a study of gammadelta T cells in human blood. TCRdb applied CATT to the RT-PCR reads for clone calling. This sample has about 1,000 delta-chain clones, with roughly 19% found just once. The trim removed 3 bases at V and 4 bases at J, leaving 5 bases unmatched. Germline V lookup: CDR1 GEAIGNYY, CDR2 EKD. The CDR3 totals 14 residues. Source material: Vgamma9Vdelta2 gamma-delta T cells from infant blood. The origin of this receptor is a human donor. The chain employs TRDV2 and TRDJ1; 9 nucleotides match TRDD3. The CDR3 DNA reads as TGTGCCTGTGACGTCTTACTGGGGGACGATAAACTCATCTTT. Its translation: CACDVLLGDDKLIF.